This TCR beta chain was observed in a study of neurological immune-mediated disorders (dated by TCRdb to the late 2010s). In terms of the full investigation: Among the roughly 34 multiple sclerosis patients, relapsing-remitting MS accounted for around 30 and secondary progressive MS accounted for 3. Alongside PBMC samples, the set of some 97 TCR-beta libraries contained longitudinal samples, technical triplicates, and paired CD4+ and CD8+ T-cell subsets that had been sorted. Peripheral blood TCR-beta repertoires from patients with HTLV-I-associated myelopathy (HAM/TSP), patients with multiple sclerosis, and healthy controls were compared in the study using UMI-based sequencing. The cohort was made up of 60 to 75 subjects, consisting of roughly 14 HAM/TSP patients, 35 or so multiple sclerosis patients and 20 healthy controls. The investigation overall reported the following: TCR clonal expansion was highest in HAM/TSP patients and lowest in MS patients, with MS patients falling below even healthy controls. No association of the MS cluster with clinical or MRI features was observed, and the need for larger cohorts was stated by the authors. Across subjects, expanded clones never shared an identical CDR3 amino acid sequence, which suggests that the TCR-beta repertoires in every group were private. In phylogenetic analysis, the repertoires of 18 of 34 MS patients grouped into a cluster of related CDR3 sequences, which suggests a possible signature at the repertoire level.

cDNA synthesis used template-switch 5'RACE with a primer carrying a 10-nucleotide random unique molecular identifier tagging each TCR transcript. Every sequencing run covered 15-18 subjects and yielded more than 170 million TCR-beta sequences. The RNeasy kit was used for extraction of total RNA. TCR-beta VDJ regions were amplified with primers for the TCR constant region and the 5'RACE anchor, using the KAPA Real-time Library Amplification kit. Sample indexes and Illumina adaptors were added in a first PCR, and a second PCR then increased library yield. After purification with Ampure beads, the TCR product of roughly 650 bp was size-selected on a 2% E-gel SizeSelection system. Before pooling, library quality was checked on a Bioanalyzer, concentration was measured with Qubit, and libraries were quantified with the Kapa Library Quantification kit. An Illumina HiSeq 2500 sequenced the libraries paired-end 2 x 150 bp. To increase sequence diversity, roughly 24-31% phiX was spiked into each library pool. In the authors' own workflow: Quality-filtered reads were processed with the UMI-based MiGEC pipeline, which removed over 80% of raw TCR sequences during error correction. VDJ genes were aligned to IMGT germline references, and each clonotype was defined by a unique CDR3 amino acid sequence together with V-J genes. Clonal expansion, Shannon diversity and CDR3 relatedness were evaluated with VDJtools (CalcPairwiseDistances, ClusterSamples), while phylogenetic trees were built in CLCbio workbench. Expanded clones were defined as having at least 8 unique UMIs, based on coefficient-of-variation modelling across technical triplicates. The raw public reads went through TCRdb reprocessing: fastp at Q25, MiXCR clone calling, in-frame beta chains kept. Records with the same CDR3 protein are collapsed into one entry carrying the most frequent genes and DNA. The V and J calls follow TCRdb's processing rather than the paper's. The sample has 65,000 to 90,000 distinct CDR3 sequences on record, 2.5% to 4% of them singletons. The ten largest clones capture around 5.2% of the sample.

Unsorted PBMC libraries were generated from 2 million PBMCs stored in RNAlater at -80 °C until RNA extraction. The multiple sclerosis patients were enrolled in a US clinical protocol that used magnetic resonance imaging to evaluate disease progression. PBMCs were separated from peripheral blood using Ficoll-Hypaque density gradient centrifugation and then cryopreserved in liquid nitrogen. The CDR3 numbers 14 residues from cysteine through phenylalanine. Solely the CDR3 DNA is kept, with 42 bases framed from the first base. V is pared back by 0 bases and J by 8 bases, with 10 bases lying between the germline termini. Reading the germline V gene (reference sequence) gives CDR1 LGHDT and CDR2 YNNKEL. Many counts were recorded for this clonotype. Its antigen specificity is not known. No quality values exist for individual bases; no much larger clone is one base distant.

The sequence was obtained from a woman aged 45-59 years with multiple sclerosis. The V and J genes are TRBV3-1 and TRBJ1-4; TRBD1 is perhaps the D gene, given 5 matching bases. The sample taken for sequencing was PBMCs. The CDR3 here reads CASSQEVGGEKLFF. The nucleotides are TGTGCCAGCAGCCAAGAGGTCGGGGGGGAAAAACTGTTTTTT.